This TCR beta chain derives from a study of shared clonotypes between healthy human individuals. V lost 5 bases to trimming and J lost 6 bases, with 18 bases between them. This CDR3 is built from 14 residues. Germline CDR1 reads GTSNPN; CDR2 reads SVGIG (reference sequence). The count of this clone is one. The assay ran at deep level. This table comes from immunoSEQ multiplex PCR, and its TCRdb copy is limited to in-frame clones, with some not included. The table records over 850,000 clones, 78% of them present only once. Material for sequencing was memory CD4+ T cells from PBMCs. Specified subset: CD45RA-negative fraction. The source of this sequence is a man younger than 35 in good health. Some clones in this sample may be carry-over from other donors' samples. V is TRBV30 and J is TRBJ2-3, with TRBD1 as a possible D gene (6 bases). In DNA, the CDR3 is TGTGCCTGGGCGGTAGGACAGAGAACGGATACGCAGTATTTT. Translating gives CAWAVGQRTDTQYF. Based on the CDR3 plus reference TRBV30 and TRBJ2-3, the full variable domain is SQTIHQWPATLVQPVGSPLSLECTVEGTSNPNLYWYRQAAGRGLQLLFYSVGIGQISSEVPQNLSASRPQDRQFILSSKKLLLSDSGFYLCAWAVGQRTDTQYFGPGTRLTVL.